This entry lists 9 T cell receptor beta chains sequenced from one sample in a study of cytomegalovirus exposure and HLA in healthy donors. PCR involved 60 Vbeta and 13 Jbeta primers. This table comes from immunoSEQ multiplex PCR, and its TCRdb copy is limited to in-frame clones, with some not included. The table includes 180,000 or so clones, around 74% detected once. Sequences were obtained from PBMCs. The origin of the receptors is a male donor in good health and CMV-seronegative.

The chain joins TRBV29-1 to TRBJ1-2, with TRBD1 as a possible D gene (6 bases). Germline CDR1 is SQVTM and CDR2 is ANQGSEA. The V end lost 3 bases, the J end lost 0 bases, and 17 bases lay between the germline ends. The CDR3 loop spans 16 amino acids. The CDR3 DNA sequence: TGCAGCGTTGAGGGGTACGACAGGCGGACTAACTATGGCTACACCTTC. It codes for CSVEGYDRRTNYGYTF. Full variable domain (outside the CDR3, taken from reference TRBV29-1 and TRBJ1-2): SAVISQKPSRDICQRGTSLTIQCQVDSQVTMMFWYRQQPGQSLTLIATANQGSEATYESGFVIDKFPISRPNLTFSTLTVSNMSPEDSSIYLCSVEGYDRRTNYGYTFGSGTRLTVV.

CDR3 region: CASSLGRGAVGRPQHF. As DNA, the CDR3 is TGTGCCAGCAGCTTAGGTCGGGGGGCGGTGGGTCGGCCCCAGCATTTT. This chain connects TRBV7-8 to TRBJ1-5; D is possibly TRBD1 (6 bases). This CDR3 has 16 amino acids. Germline lookup yields CDR1 SGHVS and CDR2 FQNEAQ. V gave up 1 base and J gave up 9 bases, with 19 bases separating them.

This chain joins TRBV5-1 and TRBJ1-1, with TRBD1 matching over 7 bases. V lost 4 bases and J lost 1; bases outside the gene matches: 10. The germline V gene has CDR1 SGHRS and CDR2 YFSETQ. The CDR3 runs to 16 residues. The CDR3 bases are TGCGCCAGCAGCGGAACGACAGGGAGGACGAACACTGAAGCTTTCTTT. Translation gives CASSGTTGRTNTEAFF.

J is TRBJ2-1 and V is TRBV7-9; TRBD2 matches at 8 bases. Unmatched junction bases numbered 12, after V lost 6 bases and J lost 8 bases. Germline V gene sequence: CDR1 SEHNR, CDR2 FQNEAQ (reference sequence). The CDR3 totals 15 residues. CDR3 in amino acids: CASRPASGGGDEQFF. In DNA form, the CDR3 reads TGTGCCAGCAGGCCCGCCAGCGGGGGAGGCGATGAGCAGTTCTTC.

The CDR3 DNA reads as TGTGCCAGCAGTATGGGACAGGGGGGTCAGCCCCAGCATTTT. This sequence encodes CASSMGQGGQPQHF. The V and J genes are TRBV6-6 and TRBJ1-5, with 11 bases fitting TRBD1. V lost 5 bases and J lost 6; bases outside the gene matches: 3. Germline V gives CDR1 MNHNY, CDR2 SVGAGI (reference sequence). This CDR3 has 14 residues.

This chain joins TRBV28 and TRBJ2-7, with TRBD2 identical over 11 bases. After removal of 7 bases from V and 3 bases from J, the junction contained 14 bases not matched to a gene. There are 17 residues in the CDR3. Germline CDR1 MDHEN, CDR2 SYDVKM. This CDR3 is CASTLPTSGRRGYEQYF. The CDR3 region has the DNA TGTGCCAGCACCCTCCCTACTAGCGGGAGAAGGGGCTACGAGCAGTACTTC.

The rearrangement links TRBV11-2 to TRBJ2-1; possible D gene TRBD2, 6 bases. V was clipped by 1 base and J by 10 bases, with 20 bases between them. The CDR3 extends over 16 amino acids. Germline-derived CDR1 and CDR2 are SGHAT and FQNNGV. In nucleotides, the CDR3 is TGTGCCAGCAGCTTAGGATCGGGACTTAGACCCGTCGAGCAGTTCTTC. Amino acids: CASSLGSGLRPVEQFF.

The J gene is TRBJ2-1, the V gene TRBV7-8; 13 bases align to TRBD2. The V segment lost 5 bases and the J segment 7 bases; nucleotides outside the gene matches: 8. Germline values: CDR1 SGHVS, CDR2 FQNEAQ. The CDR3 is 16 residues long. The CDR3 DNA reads TGTGCCAGCAGCAAACTAGCGGGAGGGCCGACGAATGAGCAGTTCTTC. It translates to CASSKLAGGPTNEQFF.

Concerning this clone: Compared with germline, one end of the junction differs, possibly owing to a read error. DNA for the CDR3: TGTGCCAGCAGCTTTACCGGGACAGGCCCTTCTCAGGGGGGCTTC. This gives the protein CASSFTGTGPSQGGF. The rearrangement links TRBV11-2 to TRBJ2-7, with TRBD1 identical over 8 bases. CDR3 length: 15 residues. Germline CDR1 and CDR2: SGHAT and FQNNGV.